This TCR beta chain was sequenced for a study of response to subunit inactivated influenza vaccine. The V segment lost 4 bases and the J segment 8 bases; nucleotides outside the gene matches: 12. There are 14 residues in the CDR3. Germline V gives CDR1 DFQATT, CDR2 SNEGSKA (reference sequence). Findings and caveats of the study: With each seasonal influenza vaccination, the authors suggested, few new T cells are recruited.

This clonotype was recorded many times. Its antigen is as yet unknown. TCRdb re-analysed the RT-PCR reads in MiXCR, keeping a single row per CDR3 protein. The data show more than 400,000 distinct CDR3 sequences, 7.2% seen once. The sequence was obtained from a man aged 50 to 69 who received an inactivated influenza vaccine. The starting material was PBMCs from blood, obtained roughly 24 months after vaccination. The V and J genes are TRBV20-1 and TRBJ1-2, with 8 bases identical to TRBD1. The CDR3 region has the DNA TGCAGTGCTATCTCCTTCAGGGGGCTGGAGGGCTACACCTTC. Its protein product is CSAISFRGLEGYTF.